Below, 11 T cell receptor beta chains from the same sample are listed, as sequenced in a study of blood T cell repertoires in COVID-19. This table comes from immunoSEQ multiplex PCR, and its TCRdb copy is limited to in-frame clones, with some not included. The table lists some 190,000 clones, 75% to 85% of them singletons. The sequencing input was PBMCs or T cells enriched from blood (not recorded which). The receptors shown here come from a woman aged 45-65 years with acute COVID-19.

The rearrangement uses TRBV27 and TRBJ2-2; no reliable D call. V lost 5 bases to trimming and J lost 1 base, with 2 bases between them. This CDR3 region has 12 residues. The V gene's germline CDR1 is MNHEY and CDR2 SMNVEV (reference sequence). CDR3 protein: CASSRNTGELFF. The CDR3 DNA follows: TGTGCCAGCAGTCGGAACACCGGGGAGCTGTTTTTT.

This rearrangement joins TRBV11-2 to TRBJ2-3, with 8 positions matching TRBD2. Germline assignment: CDR1 SGHAT and CDR2 FQNNGV. Losses at the gene ends were 4 bases for V and 4 bases for J; bases not matched to a gene: 7. This CDR3 is 15 amino acids long. The CDR3 spells CASSSRLATADTQYF. CDR3 coding DNA: TGTGCCAGCAGCTCCAGACTAGCGACCGCAGATACGCAGTATTTT.

This chain links TRBV11-2 with TRBJ2-7, with D possibly being TRBD2 (7 bases). The CDR3 consists of 13 residues. V lost 1 base to trimming and J lost 5 bases, with 9 bases between them. Germline CDR1 and CDR2: SGHAT and FQNNGV. CDR3 residues: CASSLGGGHEQYV. Here the CDR3 DNA reads TGTGCCAGCAGCTTAGGGGGGGGGCACGAGCAGTACGTC.

This clone has only a few counts. CDR3 loop: CSVKTGGMDTEAFF. CDR3 bases: TGCAGCGTAAAAACAGGGGGCATGGACACTGAAGCTTTCTTT. This rearrangement joins TRBV29-1 to TRBJ1-1; TRBD1 aligns across 9 bases. Unmatched junction bases numbered 8, after V lost 6 bases and J lost 3 bases. The CDR3 length is 14 residues. The germline V gene has CDR1 SQVTM and CDR2 ANQGSEA.

This clone appeared a few times. The chain joins TRBV7-9 to TRBJ1-1; TRBD1 matches 10 bases. Per germline, CDR1 SEHNR and CDR2 FQNEAQ (reference sequence). V lost 5 bases, J lost 3 bases, and 3 bases stayed unmatched. The CDR3 extends over 14 amino acids. The CDR3 DNA sequence: TGTGCCAGCAGCCCCGGACAGGGGGACACTGAAGCTTTCTTT. Residues: CASSPGQGDTEAFF.

The sample holds one count of this clone. The rearrangement joins TRBV10-1 to TRBJ1-3, with no clear D. Trimming took 6 bases from V and 0 from J, leaving 12 bases between them. CDR1 and CDR2 (germline): WNHNN, SYGVQD (reference sequence). CDR3 size: 15 residues. CDR3 nucleotide sequence: TGCGCCAGCAGCATCGACGGGAGCTCTGGAAACACCATATATTTT. Translating it yields CASSIDGSSGNTIYF.

The rearrangement links TRBV19 to TRBJ2-7, with D maybe TRBD1 (5 bases). The CDR3 covers 13 residues. The ends were cut back, 1 base at V and 7 bases at J, with 11 bases in the middle. Germline CDR1 is LNHDA and CDR2 is SQIVND (reference sequence). CDR3 in amino acids: CASSIGRGYEQYV. The CDR3 region has the DNA TGTGCCAGTAGTATAGGTAGGGGATATGAGCAGTACGTC.

The chain couples TRBV2 to TRBJ1-5; 9 bases map to TRBD1. There are 13 residues in the CDR3. Germline values: CDR1 SNHLY, CDR2 FYNNEI. V was clipped by 6 bases and J by 5 bases; unmatched bases: 2. The CDR3 DNA sequence: TGTGCCAGCAGAGACAGGGGGGATCAGCCCCAGCATTTT. Encoded protein: CASRDRGDQPQHF.

This clone was seen a handful of times. This chain connects TRBV2 to TRBJ1-1; 9 bases fit TRBD1. V trimming: 2 bases; J trimming: 4 bases; junction bases outside the gene matches: 2. The CDR3 has 14 residues. Germline CDR1 reads SNHLY; CDR2 reads FYNNEI. The CDR3 bases are TGTGCCAGCAGTGAAAGGACAGGGGTCACTGAAGCTTTCTTT. Translation: CASSERTGVTEAFF.

This clone was picked up many times. The gene calls are TRBV7-2 and TRBJ1-4; 7 positions match TRBD1. CDR1 SGHTA and CDR2 FQGNSA come from the germline V gene. With V trimmed by 1 base and J by 5 bases, 4 bases remained unmatched. There are 15 residues in the CDR3. CDR3 DNA sequence: TGTGCCAGCAGCTTAGTGGCAGGGGGGAATGAAAAACTGTTTTTT. It encodes CASSLVAGGNEKLFF. The variable domain in full, with the rest retrieved from reference TRBV7-2 and TRBJ1-4, is GAGVSQSPSNKVTEKGKDVELRCDPISGHTALYWYRQSLGQGLEFLIYFQGNSAPDKSGLPSDRFSAERTGGSVSTLTIQRTQQEDSAVYLCASSLVAGGNEKLFFGSGTQLSVL.

This clone occurred a few times. This sequence joins TRBV3-1 (or the pseudogene TRBV3-2) and TRBJ2-2; 7 positions agree with TRBD1. CDR1 is LGHDT, CDR2 YNNKEL, per germline (reference sequence). CDR3 length: 13 residues. V was pared by 4 bases and J by 6 bases, with 2 bases of the junction left unmatched. The CDR3 sequence is CASSPQGAGELFF. CDR3 in DNA: TGTGCCAGCAGCCCCCAGGGGGCCGGGGAGCTGTTTTTT.